This entry lists 18 T cell receptor beta chains sequenced from one sample in a study of T cell clonality in common variable immunodeficiency. Sequencing was performed with immunoSEQ multiplex PCR; in TCRdb, only in-frame clones are kept and a portion is missing. The data show fewer than 25,000 clones, with none appearing a single time. Study-level results: In common variable immunodeficiency, TCR beta chains reportedly carried fewer deletions and N-nucleotide insertions.

Their antigens remain unidentified. The sequencing input was peripheral blood mononuclear cells. The receptors were gathered from a human donor with common variable immunodeficiency.

This clone was found many times. The read halts 3 residues ahead of the CDR3 end, with the missing end drawn from the germline J gene. The rearrangement links TRBV29-1 to TRBJ2-7; D is possibly TRBD1 (6 bases). Per the germline V gene, CDR1 is SQVTM and CDR2 is ANQGSEA. Trimming pared 7 bases from V and 6 bases from J, leaving 19 bases between. The CDR3 is made up of 13 amino acids. The CDR3 sequence is CSGRDTGHREQYF. CDR3 DNA, as far as it was read: TGCAGCGGTCGGGACACCGGCCATCGCGAG.

This clone is judged medium-sized. The read finishes 3 residues shy of the CDR3 end, and the germline J gene is used to complete it. V is TRBV29-1 and J is TRBJ2-5; D might be TRBD1 (6 bases). CDR1 is SQVTM and CDR2 is ANQGSEA in the germline V gene. CDR3 length: 13 amino acids. V lost 5 bases to trimming and J lost 3 bases, with 13 bases between them. The part of the CDR3 DNA that was read is TGCAGCGTTAAGGGACATGAAAAAGAGACC. Protein product: CSVKGHEKET. The whole CDR3 protein is CSVKGHEKETQYF.

The sample holds a few counts of this clone. The read comes to an end 3 residues before the CDR3 does, leaving the germline J gene to fill in the end. The rearrangement uses TRBV27 and TRBJ2-7, with a possible D match to TRBD1 (5 bases). Per germline, CDR1 MNHEY and CDR2 SMNVEV (reference sequence). Trimming took off 5 bases at V and 0 bases at J, with 14 bases between the two ends. The CDR3 has 15 residues. The CDR3 is CASSSRESSSYEQYF. The sequenced part of the CDR3 DNA is TGTGCCAGCAGTAGCAGGGAATCGAGCTCCTACGAG.

This clone was counted ten times or more. The CDR3 is cut off 3 residues early in the read; its end comes from the germline J gene. V and J are TRBV19 and TRBJ1-2; 9 bases are a match to TRBD1. Germline V CDR1 and CDR2: LNHDA, SQIVND (reference sequence). CDR3 length equals 16 residues. The covered CDR3 bases are TGTGCCAGTAATAAATACGGGGACAGGGTGTGGAAAGGC. Amino acid sequence: CASNKYGDRVWKG. The CDR3 as a whole reads CASNKYGDRVWKGYTF.

This clone was seen repeatedly, ten times or more. The CDR3 is cut off 3 residues early in the read; its end comes from the germline J gene. The chain uses TRBV28 and TRBJ2-3; D perhaps matches TRBD1 (5 bases). The V end lost 7 bases, the J end lost 3 bases, and 20 bases lay between the germline ends. The CDR3 is 16 residues long. The germline V gene has CDR1 MDHEN and CDR2 SYDVKM. The CDR3 sequence: CASTLRQGVGTDTQYF. Partial CDR3 DNA: TGTGCCAGCACTCTGAGGCAGGGCGTAGGAACAGATACG. Variable domain in full (rest from reference TRBV28 and TRBJ2-3): DVKVTQSSRYLVKRTGEKVFLECVQDMDHENMFWYRQDPGLGLRLIYFSYDVKMKEKGDIPEGYSVSREKKERFSLILESASTNQTSMYLCASTLRQGVGTDTQYFGPGTRLTVL.

This clone was detected ten times or more. The CDR3 goes on 3 residues after the read ends, and that part is filled in from the germline J gene. V and J are TRBV12-5 and TRBJ2-5, with a tentative D call TRBD2 (6 bases). Between the trimmed V and J ends, which lost 7 bases and 5 bases, there was a span of 14 bases. The CDR3 has 13 amino acids. CDR1 and CDR2 (germline): LGHNT, FRNRAP. The CDR3 reads CASEIAGSETQYF. CDR3 DNA (partial): TGTGCTAGTGAGATCGCGGGATCCGAGACC.

The table lists this clone with many counts. The CDR3 end falls 3 residues outside the read, so it is completed with the germline J gene. V usage is TRBV11-1 and J usage is TRBJ1-1; TRBD1 matches at 7 bases. The CDR3 totals 15 residues. Germline trimming cut 5 bases from V and 0 bases from J; bases unmatched to any gene: 6. Per germline, CDR1 SGHAT and CDR2 FQDESV (reference sequence). CDR3 region: CASSGIGTVNTEAFF. CDR3 DNA (partial): TGTGCCAGCAGCGGTATTGGGACAGTGAACACTGAA. Full variable domain (missing parts from reference TRBV11-1 and TRBJ1-1): EAEVAQSPRYKITEKSQAVAFWCDPISGHATLYWYRQILGQGPELLVQFQDESVVDDSQLPKDRFSAERLKGVDSTLKIQPAELGDSAMYLCASSGIGTVNTEAFFGQGTRLTVV.

Regarding this clone: The CDR3 end lies 3 residues beyond the end of the read and is filled in from the germline J gene. The rearrangement links TRBV2 to TRBJ2-1; 9 bases are shared with TRBD1. The germline V gene encodes CDR1 SNHLY and CDR2 FYNNEI. The CDR3 is 15 amino acids. Unmatched junction bases numbered 6, after V lost 3 bases and J lost 6 bases. CDR3 DNA, as far as it was read: TGTGCCAGCAGTGAGTGGGGACAGGGATTCAATGAG. This codes for CASSEWGQGFNE. The complete CDR3 protein is CASSEWGQGFNEQFF.

A note on this clone: From the germline J gene comes the end of the CDR3, since the read stops 3 residues before it. The chain is built from TRBV5-1 and TRBJ2-7, with 9 bases lining up with TRBD2. CDR1 SGHRS and CDR2 YFSETQ come from the germline V gene. The CDR3 runs to 14 residues. Trimming took 5 bases from V and 5 from J; bases not matched to a gene: 8. CDR3 amino acids: CASSRREGLNEQYF. The sequenced CDR3 bases are TGCGCCAGCAGTAGGCGGGAGGGCCTGAACGAG.

About this clone itself: Read coverage stops 3 residues before the CDR3 terminus; the germline J gene supplies the remainder. This chain joins TRBV7-9 and TRBJ2-3; TRBD2 agrees at 9 bases. The CDR3 length is 14 residues. Germline V CDR1 and CDR2: SEHNR, FQNEAQ (reference sequence). Trimming at V came to 5 bases and at J to 7 bases, leaving 7 bases not matched to a gene. This chain's CDR3 is CASSPPGLANTQYF. CDR3 bases read: TGTGCCAGCAGCCCCCCGGGACTAGCTAATACG.

This clone has a count of ten or more. Read data end 3 residues before the CDR3 end; the end is taken from the germline J gene. This chain connects TRBV5-1 to TRBJ1-1, with 7 bases fitting TRBD1. Trimming took 4 bases from V and 1 from J; bases not matched to a gene: 10. The CDR3 has 16 amino acids. Germline V gene data show CDR1 as SGHRS and CDR2 as YFSETQ. The CDR3 bases that were read are TGCGCCAGCAGCCCCGGGACAGTGTACGAGAACACTGAA. It codes for CASSPGTVYENTE. Given in full, the CDR3 is CASSPGTVYENTEAFF.

In its sample, this clone was seen many times. The CDR3 end is not reached by the read, which stops 3 residues before it; the germline J gene fills it in. The V and J genes are TRBV5-1 and TRBJ2-6; D is ambiguous. Germline V CDR1 and CDR2: SGHRS, YFSETQ. Trimming removed 4 bases at V and 0 bases at J, with 14 bases between. This CDR3 has 17 amino acids. The chain's CDR3 is CASSPSEVSSGANVLTF. The part of the CDR3 DNA that was read is TGCGCCAGCAGCCCCAGCGAAGTTAGCTCTGGGGCCAACGTC.

This clone was observed many times. The sequence runs out 3 residues before the end of the CDR3; the remainder is reconstructed from the germline J gene. The V call is TRBV10-1, the J call TRBJ2-7, with D tentatively TRBD2 (6 bases). CDR3 length equals 14 residues. Trimming left V 0 bases short and J 1 base short, with 7 bases between. From germline, CDR1 is WNHNN and CDR2 SYGVQD (reference sequence). CDR3 DNA, as far as it was read: TGCGCCAGCAGTGAGTCGGCGGGGTCCTACGAG. This gives the protein CASSESAGSYE. The complete CDR3 reads CASSESAGSYEQYF.

This clone was recorded at least ten times. The sequenced part of the CDR3 DNA is TGTGCCAGCTCACCGGGACTACCGGGGGCCAACGTC. Translation gives CASSPGLPGANV. The whole CDR3 sequence is CASSPGLPGANVLTF. This sequence joins TRBV18 and TRBJ2-6, with 7 positions matching TRBD2. The CDR3 end falls 3 residues outside the read, so it is completed with the germline J gene. Germline assignment: CDR1 KGHSH and CDR2 LQKENI. The CDR3 is made up of 15 amino acids. J lost 4 bases, V lost 3 bases, and 3 bases had no gene match.

Many counts were recorded for this clone. The read ends 3 residues before the CDR3 terminus; that terminus is restored from the germline J gene. The V gene is TRBV30, the J gene TRBJ1-2, with TRBD1 as a possible D gene (6 bases). The germline V and J ends were trimmed by 2 bases and 3 bases, with 19 bases remaining between them. CDR3 size: 16 residues. Germline values: CDR1 GTSNPN, CDR2 SVGIG (reference sequence). CDR3 bases read: TGTGCCTGGAGTTCCCAGTGGGGGCGAGGGGACTATGGC. Amino acid sequence: CAWSSQWGRGDYG. The entire CDR3 is CAWSSQWGRGDYGYTF.

Concerning this clone itself: The read stops 3 residues short of the end of the CDR3; the missing end is completed from the germline J gene. The gene calls are TRBV30 and TRBJ1-1; D is undetermined. Per the germline V gene, CDR1 is GTSNPN and CDR2 is SVGIG (reference sequence). The V and J ends lost 3 bases and 1 base respectively, with 12 bases between them. The CDR3 runs 14 residues. The part of the CDR3 DNA that was read is TGTGCCTGGAGAGCCGGGGTCGCGAACACTGAA. This encodes CAWRAGVANTE. The complete CDR3 reads CAWRAGVANTEAFF.

This clone showed up just a few times. The observed sequence ends 3 residues before the CDR3 terminus, with the missing tail filled in from the germline J gene. The chain joins TRBV5-1 to TRBJ1-2; TRBD1 aligns across 9 bases. V trimming: 3 bases; J trimming: 4 bases; junction bases outside the gene matches: 7. CDR1 is SGHRS and CDR2 is YFSETQ in the germline V gene. This CDR3 has 15 amino acids. The DNA read from the CDR3 is TGCGCCAGCAGCTCGGGACAGGGAGAGTTCTATGGC. Its translation is CASSSGQGEFYG. The complete CDR3 sequence is CASSSGQGEFYGYTF. The variable domain in full, completed from reference TRBV5-1 and TRBJ1-2, reads KAGVTQTPRYLIKTRGQQVTLSCSPISGHRSVSWYQQTPGQGLQFLFEYFSETQRNKGNFPGRFSGRQFSNSRSEMNVSTLELGDSALYLCASSSGQGEFYGYTFGSGTRLTVV.

About this clone: The CDR3 is cut off 3 residues early in the read; its end comes from the germline J gene. The rearrangement joins TRBV7-8 to TRBJ2-2, with 8 bases aligning to TRBD1. Germline V lookup: CDR1 SGHVS, CDR2 FQNEAQ. The length of the CDR3 is 15 residues. Germline trimming cut 5 bases from V and 3 bases from J; bases unmatched to any gene: 5. The CDR3 loop reads CASSQTGAHTGELFF. CDR3 bases read: TGTGCCAGCAGCCAGACAGGGGCCCACACCGGGGAG.